Below, 26 T cell receptor beta chains from the same sample are listed, as sequenced in a study of blood T cell repertoires in COVID-19 (TCRdb year 2020). Library construction relied on the immunoSEQ multiplex PCR assay. TCRdb provides this immuneACCESS table in a form limited to in-frame rearrangements. Some clones are lacking; in checked studies, under half of them reflect an unresolved V gene, and why the rest are absent is not known. The sample has approximately 210,000 clones on record, approximately 89% of them singletons. The leading ten clones occupy 4.5% to 5.5% of the sample. Sequenced material: peripheral blood. Receptors originate from a woman between 40 and 50 years old with acute or convalescent COVID-19.

V usage is TRBV6-4 and J usage is TRBJ2-2, with 8 nucleotides matching TRBD1. CDR1 and CDR2 (germline): MRHNA, SNTAGT. V lost 7 bases and J lost 5; bases outside the gene matches: 6. This CDR3 is 14 amino acids long. The CDR3 loop is CASKRTGTTGELFF. CDR3 sequence (DNA): TGTGCCAGCAAAAGGACAGGGACGACCGGGGAGCTGTTTTTT.

The chain uses TRBV6-1 and TRBJ1-5, with D tentatively TRBD1 (5 bases). Germline CDR1 and CDR2: MNHNS and SASEGT. V dropped 3 bases and J dropped 5 bases, with 14 bases sitting between them. The CDR3 has 15 amino acids. The DNA for the CDR3 is TGTGCCAGCAGTGACGCCCAACCAGGGCATCAGCCCCAGCATTTT. It yields the protein CASSDAQPGHQPQHF.

This clone was counted a few times. The chain joins TRBV28 to TRBJ1-6, with D possibly being TRBD1 (5 bases). CDR1 and CDR2 (germline): MDHEN, SYDVKM. The CDR3 runs 14 residues. V was trimmed by 7 bases and J by 7 bases, leaving 14 bases between them. Here the CDR3 DNA reads TGTGCCAGCATCGCCAGGCAGGGAAATTCACCCCTCCACTTT. The encoded protein is CASIARQGNSPLHF. Looking up the rest from reference TRBV28 and TRBJ1-6 gives the full variable domain: DVKVTQSSRYLVKRTGEKVFLECVQDMDHENMFWYRQDPGLGLRLIYFSYDVKMKEKGDIPEGYSVSREKKERFSLILESASTNQTSMYLCASIARQGNSPLHFGNGTRLTVT.

The chain is built from TRBV28 and TRBJ1-5, with D perhaps matching TRBD1 (5 bases). V lost 5 bases and J lost 0, with 11 bases in between. The CDR3 runs 15 residues. Germline lookup yields CDR1 MDHEN and CDR2 SYDVKM. CDR3 loop: CASSPTQGSNQPQHF. For the CDR3, the DNA is TGTGCCAGCAGTCCAACGCAGGGTAGCAATCAGCCCCAGCATTTT.

As to this clone: Other nucleotide sequences from this sample produce the same CDR3. This sequence joins TRBV9 and TRBJ1-1; D is perhaps TRBD1 (5 bases). Per germline, CDR1 SGDLS and CDR2 YYNGEE. The CDR3 is 15 amino acids. Trimming shortened V by 0 bases and J by 0 bases, and 9 bases separated the two germline ends. This CDR3 reads CASSVGAGLNTEAFF. CDR3 nucleotides: TGTGCCAGCAGCGTAGGGGCAGGGCTGAACACTGAAGCTTTCTTT.

V gene TRBV10-3 combines with J gene TRBJ2-1; 11 bases map to TRBD1. After removal of 3 bases from V and 4 bases from J, the junction contained 14 bases not matched to a gene. CDR1 and CDR2 (germline): ENHRY, SYGVKD. This CDR3 contains 19 residues. CDR3 in amino acids: CAISEPYTTGTGGYNEQFF. The DNA for the CDR3 is TGTGCCATCAGTGAACCATACACCACCGGGACAGGGGGGTACAATGAGCAGTTCTTC.

This clone came up a few times. The V and J genes are TRBV6-1 and TRBJ1-2, with D possibly being TRBD1 (5 bases). The CDR3 is 15 residues long. CDR1 is MNHNS and CDR2 is SASEGT in the germline V gene. The V and J ends lost 0 bases and 3 bases respectively, with 11 bases between them. The CDR3 loop reads CASSEAPGPYYGYTF. The DNA for the CDR3 is TGTGCCAGCAGTGAAGCCCCAGGGCCTTACTATGGCTACACCTTC.

This chain links TRBV28 with TRBJ2-7, with D maybe TRBD2 (6 bases). Germline CDR1 reads MDHEN; CDR2 reads SYDVKM. There are 11 residues in the CDR3. Trimming shortened V by 6 bases and J by 4 bases, and 7 bases separated the two germline ends. The chain's CDR3 is CASSREYEQYV. CDR3 DNA sequence: TGTGCCAGCAGCCGGGAGTACGAGCAGTACGTC.

The gene calls are TRBV12-5 and TRBJ1-1; D is perhaps TRBD1 (5 bases). The CDR3 loop spans 13 amino acids. The germline CDR1 and CDR2 sequences are LGHNT and FRNRAP. V was clipped by 6 bases and J by 5 bases, with 13 bases between them. DNA for the CDR3: TGTGCTAGTGGCTCGGAGGGGTCTACTGAAGCTTTCTTT. Translating gives CASGSEGSTEAFF.

This clone showed up just a few times. The V gene is TRBV4-2, the J gene TRBJ1-1; no reliable D call. Per the germline V gene, CDR1 is LGHNA and CDR2 is YNFKEQ. V shed 8 bases and J shed 3 bases, with 22 bases lying between them. The CDR3 loop spans 16 amino acids. The chain's CDR3 is CASHLTSEGRYTEAFF. CDR3 nucleotides: TGTGCCAGCCATCTAACCTCAGAGGGTCGGTACACTGAAGCTTTCTTT.

The rearrangement uses TRBV12-5 and TRBJ2-1; TRBD2 matches 14 bases. This CDR3 contains 17 residues. V lost 4 bases and J lost 10; bases outside the gene matches: 12. Germline V CDR1 and CDR2: LGHNT, FRNRAP. CDR3 residues: CASGSSRLAGGKKEQFF. CDR3 nucleotide sequence: TGTGCTAGTGGTTCCTCCCGACTAGCGGGGGGGAAAAAAGAGCAGTTCTTC.

This clone was recorded only once. The CDR3 DNA follows: TGTGCCAGCAGCCAACAGACAGTTAACTATGGCTACACCTTC. It is translated as CASSQQTVNYGYTF. J is TRBJ1-2 and V is TRBV3-1 (or the pseudogene TRBV3-2); weak D call: TRBD1 (5 bases). From germline, CDR1 is LGHDT and CDR2 YNNKEL (reference sequence). Trimming removed 2 bases from V and 1 base from J, with 8 bases in between. The CDR3 loop spans 14 amino acids.

V gene TRBV11-2 combines with J gene TRBJ2-2; 13 bases match TRBD2. Germline V gives CDR1 SGHAT, CDR2 FQNNGV. The junction had 8 bases not matched to a gene; V was cut back by 5 bases and J by 2 bases. The CDR3 covers 18 residues. CDR3 nucleotide sequence: TGTGCCAGCAGCCTACCGACTAGCGGGGGGCCAAACACCGGGGAGCTGTTTTTT. Translating gives CASSLPTSGGPNTGELFF.

CDR3 nucleotide sequence: TGCGCCAGCAGTTCGGGACAGTTGAATTCACCCCTCCACTTT. This gives the protein CASSSGQLNSPLHF. The V gene is TRBV5-1, the J gene TRBJ1-6; 7 nucleotides agree with TRBD1. Germline V lookup: CDR1 SGHRS, CDR2 YFSETQ. The CDR3 loop spans 14 amino acids. V gave up 5 bases and J gave up 7 bases; unmatched junction bases: 6.

This rearrangement joins TRBV9 to TRBJ1-5, with D perhaps matching TRBD1 (6 bases). This CDR3 is 15 amino acids long. Trimming took off 0 bases at V and 3 bases at J, with 10 bases between the two ends. The germline gives CDR1 SGDLS, CDR2 YYNGEE. In DNA form, the CDR3 reads TGTGCCAGCAGCGTAGATGGACAGAACAATCAGCCCCAGCATTTT. It encodes CASSVDGQNNQPQHF.

This chain connects TRBV5-1 to TRBJ2-7; perhaps TRBD1 as D (7 bases). This CDR3 contains 14 residues. Germline lookup yields CDR1 SGHRS and CDR2 YFSETQ. This CDR3 reads CASSPEEAGQFKDV. The CDR3 DNA reads as TGCGCCAGCAGCCCGGAGGAGGCGGGACAGTTTAAGGACGTC.

The chain links TRBV5-1 to TRBJ1-1; the match to TRBD1 covers 7 bases. This CDR3 is 15 amino acids long. The V and J ends lost 2 bases and 4 bases, in that order; junction bases with no gene match: 8. The germline gives CDR1 SGHRS, CDR2 YFSETQ. The CDR3 protein is CASSLGGAKSTEAFF. The CDR3 DNA reads as TGCGCCAGCAGCTTAGGGGGCGCGAAGTCCACTGAAGCTTTCTTT.

The genes are TRBV6-5 and TRBJ1-2, with 7 positions matching TRBD1. J lost 4 bases, V lost 6 bases, and 5 bases had no gene match. CDR1 and CDR2 (germline): MNHEY, SVGAGI. The CDR3 is 13 amino acids. The CDR3 nucleotides are TGTGCCAGCAGCGAGGGGGCCGCCTATGGCTACACCTTC. This gives the protein CASSEGAAYGYTF.

The chain uses TRBV5-1 and TRBJ2-1; D is ambiguous. This CDR3 has 15 residues. Looked up from germline, CDR1 is SGHRS and CDR2 is YFSETQ. Trimming cost V 4 bases and J 1 base, with 12 bases left between them. CDR3 coding DNA: TGCGCCAGCAGCCCTAGTCTTGGGTCCTACAATGAGCAGTTCTTC. Its protein is CASSPSLGSYNEQFF. The whole variable domain, filled in from reference TRBV5-1 and TRBJ2-1, reads KAGVTQTPRYLIKTRGQQVTLSCSPISGHRSVSWYQQTPGQGLQFLFEYFSETQRNKGNFPGRFSGRQFSNSRSEMNVSTLELGDSALYLCASSPSLGSYNEQFFGPGTRLTVL.

This chain joins TRBV6-2 or TRBV6-3 and TRBJ1-6; D not certain. The CDR3 runs to 15 residues. Between the trimmed V and J ends, which lost 6 bases and 0 bases, there was a span of 9 bases. Germline assignment: CDR1 MNHEY and CDR2 SVGEGT. CDR3 loop: CASSTRRSYNSPLHF. The DNA of the CDR3 is TGTGCCAGCAGCACCAGGCGCTCCTATAATTCACCCCTCCACTTT.

This clone showed up just a few times. This chain connects TRBV29-1 to TRBJ2-2; TRBD1 matches at 9 bases. The junction had 13 bases not matched to a gene; V was cut back by 8 bases and J by 6 bases. Germline assignment: CDR1 SQVTM and CDR2 ANQGSEA. This CDR3 is built from 15 residues. CDR3: CSTRIPGTGSGELFF. For the CDR3, the DNA is TGCAGCACCCGCATACCCGGGACAGGGTCCGGGGAGCTGTTTTTT.

The rearrangement links TRBV30 to TRBJ1-3; 7 bases line up with TRBD1. The CDR3 has 13 amino acids. After removal of 5 bases from V and 3 bases from J, the junction contained 4 bases not matched to a gene. Germline CDR1 reads GTSNPN; CDR2 reads SVGIG (reference sequence). The CDR3 spells CAWETGFGNTIYF. In nucleotides, the CDR3 is TGTGCCTGGGAGACAGGGTTTGGAAACACCATATATTTT.

The chain has TRBV4-1 and TRBJ1-6, with a weak D call TRBD1 (6 bases). Trimming cost V 0 bases and J 9 bases, with 12 bases left between them. CDR1 is MGHRA, CDR2 YSYEKL, per germline. The CDR3 runs to 15 residues. The CDR3 here is CASSQDPTGSSPLHF. The DNA for the CDR3 is TGCGCCAGCAGCCAAGATCCGACAGGCTCTTCACCCCTCCACTTT.

This chain uses TRBV7-9 with TRBJ1-1; TRBD1 is a possible D gene (6 bases). Germline CDR1 is SEHNR and CDR2 is FQNEAQ (reference sequence). V was trimmed by 5 bases and J by 6 bases, leaving 19 bases between them. The CDR3 runs to 15 residues. The CDR3 sequence: CASSTEGVRFSEAFF. The CDR3, as DNA: TGTGCCAGCAGCACAGAGGGGGTTCGGTTCTCTGAAGCTTTCTTT.

J is TRBJ1-2 and V is TRBV10-2; unclear D gene. The CDR3 consists of 14 residues. Trimming pared 3 bases from V and 0 bases from J, leaving 8 bases between. Germline CDR1 and CDR2: WSHSY and SAAADI. In DNA, the CDR3 is TGCGCCAGCAGTGAAAGAGGGCCTAACTATGGCTACACCTTC. This codes for CASSERGPNYGYTF.

The J gene is TRBJ1-2, the V gene TRBV3-1 (or the pseudogene TRBV3-2); TRBD1 aligns across 7 bases. After removal of 5 bases from V and 8 bases from J, the junction contained 8 bases not matched to a gene. The CDR3 runs to 13 residues. Germline V gene sequence: CDR1 LGHDT, CDR2 YNNKEL (reference sequence). The CDR3: CASSVRSGGGYTF. The CDR3 DNA reads TGTGCCAGCAGCGTTCGTTCAGGGGGAGGCTACACCTTC.